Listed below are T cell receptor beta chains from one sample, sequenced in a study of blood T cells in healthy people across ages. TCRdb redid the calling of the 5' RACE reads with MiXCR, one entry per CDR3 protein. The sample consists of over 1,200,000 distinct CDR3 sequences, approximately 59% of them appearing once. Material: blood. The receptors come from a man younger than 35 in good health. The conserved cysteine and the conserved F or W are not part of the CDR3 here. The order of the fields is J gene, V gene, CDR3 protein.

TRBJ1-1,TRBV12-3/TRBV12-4,ASSLVGTPHEAF
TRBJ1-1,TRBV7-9,ADKAGLGTEAF
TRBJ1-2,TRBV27,ASSLAISGVGYT
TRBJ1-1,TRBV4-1,ASSQPASRNTEAF
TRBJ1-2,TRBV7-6,ASSYSNAGYGYT
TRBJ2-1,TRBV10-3,AISAKDSLNSGVF
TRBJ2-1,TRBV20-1,SARGGLAGGNGETQF
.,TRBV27,ASYGQGRSYEQY
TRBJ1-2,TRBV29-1,SVQIGGYGYT
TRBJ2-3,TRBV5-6,ASSLDGSYSTDTQY
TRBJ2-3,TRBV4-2,ASSQGSSGGPTDTQY
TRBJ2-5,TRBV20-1,SAILQETQY
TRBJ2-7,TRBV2,ATRTSGGYEQY
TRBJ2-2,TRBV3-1,ASSPTSGITGELF
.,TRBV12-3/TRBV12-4,ASSRGGFDEQY
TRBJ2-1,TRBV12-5,ASGPPGTSGNGNEQF
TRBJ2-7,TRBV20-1,SARVWGQGAYEQY
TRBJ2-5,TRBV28,ASSLTGGRGETQY
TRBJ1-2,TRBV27,ASSLHPRMTGVRGYT
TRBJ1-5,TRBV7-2,ASSFGRTTNQPQH
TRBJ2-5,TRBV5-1,ASSLGQQNIQETQY
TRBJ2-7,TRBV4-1,ASSQDPGSGSYEQY
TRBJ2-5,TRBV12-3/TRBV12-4,ASSPTEEETQY
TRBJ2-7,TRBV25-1,ASTGEGSYYEQY
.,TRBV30,AWSGTWDEQY
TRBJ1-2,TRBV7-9,ASSSDRDGYGYT